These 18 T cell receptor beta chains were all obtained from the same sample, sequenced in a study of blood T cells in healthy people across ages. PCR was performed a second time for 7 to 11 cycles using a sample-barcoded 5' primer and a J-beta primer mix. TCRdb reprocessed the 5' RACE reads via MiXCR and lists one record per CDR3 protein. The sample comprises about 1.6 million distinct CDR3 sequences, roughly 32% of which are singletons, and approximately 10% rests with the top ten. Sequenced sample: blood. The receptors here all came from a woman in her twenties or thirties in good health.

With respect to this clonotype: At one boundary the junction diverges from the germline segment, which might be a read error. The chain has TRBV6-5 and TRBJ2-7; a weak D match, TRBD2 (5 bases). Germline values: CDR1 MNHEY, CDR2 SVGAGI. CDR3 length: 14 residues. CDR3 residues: CASSFTAANYKQYF. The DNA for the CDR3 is TGTGCCAGCAGTTTCACAGCGGCCAACTACAAGCAGTACTTC.

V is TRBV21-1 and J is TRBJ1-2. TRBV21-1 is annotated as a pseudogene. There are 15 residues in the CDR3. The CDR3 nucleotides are TGTGCCAGCAGCCCCACTAGACATGCTGACTATGGCTACACCTTC. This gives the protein CASSPTRHADYGYTF.

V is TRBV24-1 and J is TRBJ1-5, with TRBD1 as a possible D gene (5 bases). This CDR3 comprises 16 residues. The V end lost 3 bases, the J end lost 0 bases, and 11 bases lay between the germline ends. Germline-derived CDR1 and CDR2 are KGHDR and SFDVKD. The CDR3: CATSDGTTYSNQPQHF. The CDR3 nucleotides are TGTGCCACCAGTGATGGGACCACCTATAGCAATCAGCCCCAGCATTTT.

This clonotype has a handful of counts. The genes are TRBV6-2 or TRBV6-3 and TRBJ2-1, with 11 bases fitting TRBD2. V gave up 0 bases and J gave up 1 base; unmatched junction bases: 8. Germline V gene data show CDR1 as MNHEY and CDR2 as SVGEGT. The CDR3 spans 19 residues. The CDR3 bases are TGTGCCAGCAGTTACTCGATTTTGGTAGCGGGAGGGTCCTACAATGAGCAGTTCTTC. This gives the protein CASSYSILVAGGSYNEQFF.

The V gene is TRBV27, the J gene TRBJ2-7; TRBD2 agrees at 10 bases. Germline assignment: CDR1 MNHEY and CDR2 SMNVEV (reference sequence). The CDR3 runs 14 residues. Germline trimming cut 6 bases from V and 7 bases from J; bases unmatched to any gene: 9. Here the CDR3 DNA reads TGTGCCAGCAGCCCTGGACTAGCGGTTGGGGAGCAGTACGTC. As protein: CASSPGLAVGEQYV.

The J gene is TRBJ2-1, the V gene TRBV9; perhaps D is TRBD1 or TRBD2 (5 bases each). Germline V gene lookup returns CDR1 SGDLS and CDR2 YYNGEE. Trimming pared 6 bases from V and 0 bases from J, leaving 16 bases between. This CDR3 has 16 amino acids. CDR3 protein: CASNPVGDGSYNEQFF. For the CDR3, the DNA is TGTGCCAGCAACCCAGTAGGGGACGGCTCCTACAATGAGCAGTTCTTC.

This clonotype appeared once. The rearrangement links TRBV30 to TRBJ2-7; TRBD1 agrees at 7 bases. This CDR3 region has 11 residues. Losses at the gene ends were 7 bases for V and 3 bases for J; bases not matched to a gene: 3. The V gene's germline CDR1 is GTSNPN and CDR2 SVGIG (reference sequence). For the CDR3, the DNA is TGTGCCTTGACAGGGAGCTACGAGCAGTACTTC. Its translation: CALTGSYEQYF.

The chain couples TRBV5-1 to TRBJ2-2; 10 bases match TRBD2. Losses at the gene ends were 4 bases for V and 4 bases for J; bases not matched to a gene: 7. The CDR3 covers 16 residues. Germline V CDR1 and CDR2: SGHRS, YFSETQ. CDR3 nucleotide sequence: TGCGCCAGCAGCGTAACTAGCGGGGAATTCACCGGGGAGCTGTTTTTT. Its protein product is CASSVTSGEFTGELFF.

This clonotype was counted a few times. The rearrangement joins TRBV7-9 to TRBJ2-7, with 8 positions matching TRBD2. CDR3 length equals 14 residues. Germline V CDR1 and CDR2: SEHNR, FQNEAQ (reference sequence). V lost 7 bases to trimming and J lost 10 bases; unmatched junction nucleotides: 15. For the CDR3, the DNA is TGTGCCAGCACCCACAGCGGGAGTGATGGAACCCAGTACTTC. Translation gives CASTHSGSDGTQYF.

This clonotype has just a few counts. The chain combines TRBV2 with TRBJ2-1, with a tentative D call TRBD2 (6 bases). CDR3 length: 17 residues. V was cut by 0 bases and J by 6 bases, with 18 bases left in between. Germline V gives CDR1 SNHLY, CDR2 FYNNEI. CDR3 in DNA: TGTGCCAGCAGTGAAGCAGGAGGGAACGGCTCCGGCAATGAGCAGTTCTTC. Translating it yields CASSEAGGNGSGNEQFF.

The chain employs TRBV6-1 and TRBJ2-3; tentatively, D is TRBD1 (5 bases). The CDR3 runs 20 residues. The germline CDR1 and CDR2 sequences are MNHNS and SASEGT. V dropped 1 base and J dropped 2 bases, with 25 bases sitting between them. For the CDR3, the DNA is TGTGCCAGCAGTGAAGGTAGGGCGACTCTCCTGGGGCCCTTCACAGATACGCAGTATTTT. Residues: CASSEGRATLLGPFTDTQYF.

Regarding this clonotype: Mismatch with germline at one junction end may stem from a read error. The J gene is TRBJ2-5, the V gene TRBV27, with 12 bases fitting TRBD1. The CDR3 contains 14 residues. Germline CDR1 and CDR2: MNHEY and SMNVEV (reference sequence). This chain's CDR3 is CASSSGTGGETRYF. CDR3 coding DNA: TGTGCCAGCAGTTCCGGGACAGGGGGCGAGACCCGGTACTTC.

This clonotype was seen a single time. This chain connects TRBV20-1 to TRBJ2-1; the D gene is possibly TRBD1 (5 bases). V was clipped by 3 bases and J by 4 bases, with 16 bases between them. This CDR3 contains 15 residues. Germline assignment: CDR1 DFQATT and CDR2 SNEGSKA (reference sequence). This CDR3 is CSASIPGKMYNEQFF. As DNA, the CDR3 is TGCAGTGCTAGTATACCAGGGAAGATGTACAATGAGCAGTTCTTC.

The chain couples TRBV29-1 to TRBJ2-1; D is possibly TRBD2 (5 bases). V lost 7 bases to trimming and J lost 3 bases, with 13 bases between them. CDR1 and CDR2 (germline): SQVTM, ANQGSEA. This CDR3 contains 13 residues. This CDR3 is CSAKIGIYNEQFF. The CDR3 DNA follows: TGCAGCGCTAAAATCGGGATCTACAATGAGCAGTTCTTC.

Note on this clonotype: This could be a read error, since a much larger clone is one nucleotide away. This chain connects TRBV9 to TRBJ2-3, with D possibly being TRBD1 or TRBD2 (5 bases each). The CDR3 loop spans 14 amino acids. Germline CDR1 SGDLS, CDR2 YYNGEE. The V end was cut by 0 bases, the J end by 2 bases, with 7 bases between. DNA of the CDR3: TGTGCCAGCAGCGTAGATGGGACCACAGATACGCAGTATTTT. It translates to CASSVDGTTDTQYF.

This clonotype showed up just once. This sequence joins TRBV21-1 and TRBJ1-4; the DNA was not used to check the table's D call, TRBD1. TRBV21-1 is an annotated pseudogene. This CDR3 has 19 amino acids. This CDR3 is CASSKAGRGSKTTNEKLFF. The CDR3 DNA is TGTGCCAGCAGCAAAGCGGGCAGGGGCAGTAAAACAACTAATGAAAAACTGTTTTTT.

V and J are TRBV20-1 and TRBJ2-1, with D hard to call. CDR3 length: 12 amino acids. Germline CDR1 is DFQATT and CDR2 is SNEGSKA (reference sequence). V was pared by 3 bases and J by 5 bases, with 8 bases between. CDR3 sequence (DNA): TGCAGTGCTAGCGGAGCAAACAATGAGCAGTTCTTC. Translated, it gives CSASGANNEQFF.

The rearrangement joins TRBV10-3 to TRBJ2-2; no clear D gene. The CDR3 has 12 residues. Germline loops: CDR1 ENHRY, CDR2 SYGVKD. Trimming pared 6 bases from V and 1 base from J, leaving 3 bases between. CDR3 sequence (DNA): TGTGCCATCAGGGAGAACACCGGGGAGCTGTTTTTT. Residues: CAIRENTGELFF.